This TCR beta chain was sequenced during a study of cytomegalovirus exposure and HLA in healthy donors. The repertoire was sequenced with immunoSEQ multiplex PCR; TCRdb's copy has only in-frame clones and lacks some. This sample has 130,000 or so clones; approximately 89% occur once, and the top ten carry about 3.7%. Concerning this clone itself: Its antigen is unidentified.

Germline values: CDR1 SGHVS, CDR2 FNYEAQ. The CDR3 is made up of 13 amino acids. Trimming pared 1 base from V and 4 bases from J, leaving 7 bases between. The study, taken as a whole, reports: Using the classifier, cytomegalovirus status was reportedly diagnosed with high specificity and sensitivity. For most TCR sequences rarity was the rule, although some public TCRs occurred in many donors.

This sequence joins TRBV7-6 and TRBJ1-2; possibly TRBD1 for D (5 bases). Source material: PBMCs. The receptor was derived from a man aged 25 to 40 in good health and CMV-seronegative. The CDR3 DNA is TGTGCCAGCAGCTTAGACGGGGGCTATGGCTACACCTTC. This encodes CASSLDGGYGYTF.